This T cell receptor (beta chain) derives from a study of T-cell memory formation after mild COVID-19. Study details: Each donor largely had its own TCR clusters.

Trimming took 3 bases from V and 4 from J, leaving 20 bases between them. The CDR3 spans 17 residues. The germline V gene encodes CDR1 LNHNV and CDR2 YYDKDF (reference sequence). Findings and caveats of the study: Contracting clones localized mainly to CM and EM when CD4+ and mainly to EMRA when CD8+. Whereas later expanders leaned CD4+, clones contracting day 15 to 85 showed a balanced CD4/CD8 makeup. Some clones that responded turned up in pre-infection memory, which suggests that cross-reactive memory joined in.

TCRdb redid the calling of the 5' RACE reads with MiXCR, one entry per CDR3 protein. This table has roughly 600,000 distinct CDR3 sequences, 18% appearing once. Only a few counts were recorded for this clonotype. Its antigen remains unknown. The sequenced sample was PBMCs or a T cell subset sorted from them (not recorded which). The clonotype was recovered from an adult woman who had mild COVID-19 (a few samples of this study predate the infection). Cell type and time point are not known. V usage is TRBV15 and J usage is TRBJ2-3; D might be TRBD1 (5 bases). In DNA, the CDR3 is TGTGCCACCAGCAGGGGCACGACCCGAACAGGCCCAGATACGCAGTATTTT. Protein product: CATSRGTTRTGPDTQYF. Using reference TRBV15 and TRBJ2-3 for the parts outside the CDR3, the full variable domain is DAMVIQNPRYQVTQFGKPVTLSCSQTLNHNVMYWYQQKSSQAPKLLFHYYDKDFNNEADTPDNFQSRRPNTSFCFLDIRSPGLGDTAMYLCATSRGTTRTGPDTQYFGPGTRLTVL.